What follows describes a single T cell receptor (beta chain). The PCR had 60 Vbeta and 13 Jbeta primers. In the original processing: Among the unique TCR beta chains that a later analysis counted, about 81 million in all, about 12 million were shared. Using immunoSEQ multiplex PCR, the repertoire was profiled, and TCRdb retains in-frame clones only, with some absent. The V and J calls and clone size are taken from that table; D and trimming were inferred from the DNA. The table shows around 100,000 clones, with about three quarters occurring only once. At collection, donors were nominally healthy, but unrecorded immune exposures were probable. This sample is part of a study of cytomegalovirus exposure and HLA in healthy donors. J was trimmed by 3 bases and V by 3 bases; bases with no gene match: 6. This CDR3 spans 16 amino acids. The germline V gene has CDR1 KGHSH and CDR2 LQKENI.

The receptor was derived from a man in his sixties in good health and CMV-seropositive. The sequenced sample was PBMCs. This rearrangement joins TRBV18 to TRBJ2-3, with TRBD2 matching 10 bases. CDR3 DNA: TGTGCCAGCTCACCGGGACTAGCGTTGGGGACAGATACGCAGTATTTT. It translates to CASSPGLALGTDTQYF.